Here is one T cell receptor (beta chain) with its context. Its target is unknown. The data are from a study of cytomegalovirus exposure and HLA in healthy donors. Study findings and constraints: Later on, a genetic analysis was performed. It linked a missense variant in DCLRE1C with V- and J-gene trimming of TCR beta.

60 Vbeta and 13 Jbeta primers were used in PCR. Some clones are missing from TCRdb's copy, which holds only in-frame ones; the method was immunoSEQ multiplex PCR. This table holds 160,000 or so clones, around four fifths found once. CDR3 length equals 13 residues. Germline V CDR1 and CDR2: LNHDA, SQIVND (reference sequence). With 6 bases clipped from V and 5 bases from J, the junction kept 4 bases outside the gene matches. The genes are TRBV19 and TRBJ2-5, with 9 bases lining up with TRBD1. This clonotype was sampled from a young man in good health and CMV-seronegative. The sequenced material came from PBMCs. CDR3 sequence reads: CASRTGGMETQYF. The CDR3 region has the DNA TGTGCCAGTAGGACAGGGGGAATGGAGACCCAGTACTTC.